Sequencing of this T cell receptor beta chain was carried out in a study of shared clonotypes between healthy human individuals. The table came from immunoSEQ multiplex PCR; TCRdb's copy has only in-frame clones and leaves some out. This table holds approximately 510,000 clones, about four fifths found once. The V gene end was trimmed by 7 bases and the J gene end by 4 bases; junction bases not matched to a gene: 7. Germline V gene data show CDR1 as SNHLY and CDR2 as FYNNEI. CDR3 length: 14 residues. The sequencing sample was made of PBMCs. This sequence joins TRBV2 and TRBJ1-1; TRBD1 agrees at 9 bases. The sequence came from a woman between 40 and 50 years old in good health. Some clones in this sample may be carry-over from other donors' samples. CDR3 sequence: CASNLQGASTEAFF. CDR3 DNA: TGTGCCAGCAACCTACAGGGGGCGAGCACTGAAGCTTTCTTT. The variable domain in full, with the rest retrieved from reference TRBV2 and TRBJ1-1, is EPEVTQTPSHQVTQMGQEVILRCVPISNHLYFYWYRQILGQKVEFLVSFYNNEISEKSEIFDDQFSVERPDGSNFTLKIRSTKLEDSAMYFCASNLQGASTEAFFGQGTRLTVV.